The subject of this entry is one T cell receptor (beta chain). The CDR3 contains 15 residues. Trimming cost V 0 bases and J 6 bases; bases outside gene matches: 6. Germline V CDR1 and CDR2: SGHRS, YFSETQ. The protocol was immunoSEQ multiplex PCR, while the TCRdb copy is restricted to in-frame clones and leaves out a portion. Altogether about 130,000 clones are present, 75% to 90% being singletons, with the ten largest covering under 20%. The data originate from a study of blood T cell repertoires in COVID-19. Enrollees, roughly 18 to 89 years old, lived in about two dozen US areas. Among Cohort 3 donors, those recovered had two negative PCRs, clearance, or symptom resolution.

Input material: PBMCs or T cells enriched from blood (not recorded which). This chain connects TRBV5-1 to TRBJ2-1; TRBD1 aligns across 7 bases. The TCR was taken from a man aged 30-40 years who had recovered from COVID-19. The CDR3 reads CASSLDRGGPNEQFF. CDR3 coding DNA: TGCGCCAGCAGCTTGGATAGAGGGGGCCCCAATGAGCAGTTCTTC.